The 30 T cell receptor beta chains given below trace back to one sample, sequenced in a study of neurological immune-mediated disorders. TCRdb recomputed calls from the 5' RACE reads with MiXCR, one row per CDR3 protein. The sample contains under 80,000 distinct CDR3 sequences, about 14% of which appear only once. Source material: PBMCs. These TCRs come from a woman between 45 and 60 years old in good health.

This clonotype was seen at least ten times. The chain uses TRBV5-1 and TRBJ1-2; D is possibly TRBD1 (5 bases). The CDR3 is 13 residues long. Trimming pared 2 bases from V and 6 bases from J, leaving 11 bases between. Per germline, CDR1 SGHRS and CDR2 YFSETQ. The DNA of the CDR3 is TGCGCCAGCAGCTTAGGAGGGGATCATGGCTACACCTTC. Translating it yields CASSLGGDHGYTF.

This clonotype was observed at least ten times. V gene TRBV5-1 combines with J gene TRBJ1-1; D is possibly TRBD1 (5 bases). Germline V gene sequence: CDR1 SGHRS, CDR2 YFSETQ. The CDR3 sequence is 15 residues long. Trimming removed 3 bases at V and 5 bases at J, with 17 bases between. The CDR3 nucleotides are TGCGCCAGCAGCTGGACTCGGGGCACGGGAACTGAAGCTTTCTTT. This translates into CASSWTRGTGTEAFF.

Comment on this clonotype: A single base separates this from a much larger clone, so it may be a read error. This likely comes from a read error, as the CDR3 has no conserved phenylalanine or tryptophan at its end. This chain uses TRBV5-1 with TRBJ2-3; D remains unclear. The CDR3 length is 12 residues. V lost 4 bases and J 3 bases, leaving 6 bases between the germline ends. Germline CDR1 and CDR2: SGHRS and YFSETQ. This CDR3 reads CASSRETDTQYL. CDR3 DNA: TGCGCCAGCAGCAGGGAAACAGATACGCAGTATCTT.

In this sample, this clonotype turned up many times. This rearrangement joins TRBV3-1 to TRBJ1-2; 10 bases fit TRBD1. Germline CDR1 reads LGHDT; CDR2 reads YNNKEL (reference sequence). The CDR3 contains 13 residues. J gave up 7 bases and V 5 bases, and 4 bases lay outside the gene matches. Here the CDR3 DNA reads TGTGCCAGCAGCGGACAGGGGGTTATTGGCTACACCTTC. This gives the protein CASSGQGVIGYTF.

This clonotype was recorded many times. V usage is TRBV3-1 and J usage is TRBJ2-1, with 7 bases that match TRBD2. The CDR3 runs to 14 residues. J lost 5 bases, V lost 2 bases, and 3 bases had no gene match. Germline CDR1 reads LGHDT; CDR2 reads YNNKEL (reference sequence). The CDR3 DNA sequence: TGTGCCAGCAGCCAACTAGCGGCCAACAATGAGCAGTTCTTC. Protein: CASSQLAANNEQFF.

As concerns this clonotype: Here the CDR3 omits its conserved ending phenylalanine or tryptophan, so a read error is the likely source. The limits of the CDR3 on the DNA are not certain, so only TCRdb's listed CDR3 is given. The CDR3 loop reads CSARDHRNYGYAL. The rearrangement uses TRBV20-1 and TRBJ1-2; the listed D gene, TRBD1, was not tested against the DNA. The V gene's germline CDR1 is DFQATT and CDR2 SNEGSKA (reference sequence). Both ends counted, the CDR3 spans 13 residues.

This clonotype turned up a few times. The chain couples TRBV5-1 to TRBJ2-2; TRBD2 matches 7 bases. V shed 4 bases, J shed 5 bases, and the junction held 5 bases outside the gene matches. Per the germline V gene, CDR1 is SGHRS and CDR2 is YFSETQ. The CDR3 extends over 14 amino acids. The CDR3 reads CASSTGLRTGELFF. In DNA, the CDR3 is TGCGCCAGCAGCACGGGACTACGAACCGGGGAGCTGTTTTTT.

Concerning this clonotype: A much larger clone lies one base from this, so it may be a read error. The rearrangement joins TRBV11-2 to TRBJ1-4; D call uncertain. CDR3 size: 12 residues. CDR1 is SGHAT and CDR2 is FQNNGV in the germline V gene. The CDR3 region has the DNA TGTACCAGCAGCCTTCGGGTGGGAAAACTGTTTTTT. Amino acid sequence: CTSSLRVGKLFF. Using reference TRBV11-2 and TRBJ1-4 for the parts outside the CDR3, the full variable domain is EAGVAQSPRYKIIEKRQSVAFWCNPISGHATLYWYQQILGQGPKLLIQFQNNGVVDDSQLPKDRFSAERLKGVDSTLKIQPAKLEDSAVYLCTSSLRVGKLFFGSGTQLSVL.

Details on this clonotype: Mismatch with germline at one junction end may stem from a read error. CDR3 in amino acids: CVSSLGTTGNTIYF. The CDR3 DNA sequence: TGTGTCAGCAGCTTAGGGACGACAGGAAACACCATATATTTT. The V call is TRBV7-8, the J call TRBJ1-3; TRBD1 is a possible D gene (5 bases). The germline V gene encodes CDR1 SGHVS and CDR2 FQNEAQ. The CDR3 consists of 14 residues. The variable domain in full, completed from reference TRBV7-8 and TRBJ1-3, reads GAGVSQSPRYKVAKRGQDVALRCDPISGHVSLFWYQQALGQGPEFLTYFQNEAQLDKSGLPSDRFFAERPEGSVSTLKIQRTQQEDSAVYLCVSSLGTTGNTIYFGEGSWLTVV.

The chain couples TRBV20-1 to TRBJ2-3, with 9 bases lining up with TRBD2. CDR3 size: 16 residues. V was pared by 5 bases and J by 2 bases, with 11 bases of the junction left unmatched. The germline gives CDR1 DFQATT, CDR2 SNEGSKA (reference sequence). CDR3 nucleotides: TGCAGTGCTCTTACGATTAGCGGGGGTCCCACAGATACGCAGTATTTT. It codes for CSALTISGGPTDTQYF.

The chain uses TRBV5-1 and TRBJ2-2, with D possibly being TRBD1 (6 bases). The CDR3 is made up of 16 amino acids. Germline V CDR1 and CDR2: SGHRS, YFSETQ. V was clipped by 4 bases and J by 0 bases, with 13 bases between them. The CDR3: CASSPGQPTNTGELFF. Here the CDR3 DNA reads TGCGCCAGCAGCCCGGGACAACCCACGAACACCGGGGAGCTGTTTTTT.

This clonotype was counted ten times or more. The chain recombines TRBV12-3 or TRBV12-4 with TRBJ2-7, with D perhaps TRBD2 (5 bases). CDR3 length equals 15 residues. Trimming shortened V by 6 bases and J by 0 bases, and 15 bases separated the two germline ends. In DNA form, the CDR3 reads TGTGCCAGCAGCCCCTCGCGGGTGAGCTCCTACGAGCAGTACTTC. This gives the protein CASSPSRVSSYEQYF.

In this sample, this clonotype turned up many times. The chain links TRBV5-1 to TRBJ1-2; no definite D call. Germline CDR1 and CDR2: SGHRS and YFSETQ. The V end was cut by 0 bases, the J end by 0 bases, with 12 bases between. This CDR3 comprises 16 residues. CDR3 amino acids: CASSLGWADTNYGYTF. The CDR3 DNA sequence: TGCGCCAGCAGCTTGGGCTGGGCAGATACTAACTATGGCTACACCTTC.

This clonotype was observed at least ten times. The chain employs TRBV5-1 and TRBJ1-1, with D possibly TRBD1 on 6 matching bases. The V gene's germline CDR1 is SGHRS and CDR2 YFSETQ. Trimming stripped 4 bases from V and 6 bases from J, with 16 bases between. The CDR3 has 14 residues. The CDR3 protein is CASSPNAGGSEAFF. DNA of the CDR3: TGCGCCAGCAGCCCCAACGCGGGGGGCTCTGAAGCTTTCTTT.

To note about this clonotype: With a much larger clone just one base away, this may be a read error. The gene calls are TRBV6-6 and TRBJ2-1; D is unresolved. With 6 bases removed from V and 6 bases from J, the gap between germline ends came to 6 bases. The CDR3 has 11 residues. Germline V gene data show CDR1 as MNHNY and CDR2 as SVGAGI (reference sequence). CDR3 nucleotides: TGTGCCAGCAGAGATTGCAATGAGCAGTTCTTC. Amino acids: CASRDCNEQFF.

This clonotype was seen repeatedly, ten times or more. The chain uses TRBV7-9 and TRBJ1-6; D is possibly TRBD1 (6 bases). Germline CDR1 reads SEHNR; CDR2 reads FQNEAQ (reference sequence). V was trimmed by 10 bases and J by 7 bases, leaving 32 bases between them. There are 19 residues in the CDR3. CDR3 sequence: CATNPVPAASSGANSPLHF. The CDR3 DNA is TGTGCCACCAACCCAGTGCCAGCAGCTTCTTCAGGGGCGAATTCACCCCTCCACTTT. Drawing the rest from reference TRBV7-9 and TRBJ1-6, the complete variable domain is DTGVSQNPRHKITKRGQNVTFRCDPISEHNRLYWYRQTLGQGPEFLTYFQNEAQLEKSRLLSDRFSAERPKGSFSTLEIQRTEQGDSAMYLCATNPVPAASSGANSPLHFGNGTRLTVT.

There are many counts of this clonotype. The V call is TRBV5-1, the J call TRBJ2-3; 9 bases agree with TRBD2. The CDR3 is 14 residues long. Unmatched junction bases numbered 0, after V lost 0 bases and J lost 4 bases. CDR1 and CDR2 (germline): SGHRS, YFSETQ. The CDR3 region is CASSLGLAADTQYF. CDR3 DNA sequence: TGCGCCAGCAGCTTGGGACTAGCGGCAGATACGCAGTATTTT.

This clonotype was observed a handful of times. This sequence joins TRBV5-1 and TRBJ2-1, with 13 bases lining up with TRBD2. Germline V gene lookup returns CDR1 SGHRS and CDR2 YFSETQ. This CDR3 has 15 amino acids. The V segment lost 3 bases and the J segment 7 bases; nucleotides outside the gene matches: 4. CDR3 residues: CASSSRTSGSNEQFF. CDR3 sequence (DNA): TGCGCCAGCAGCTCCCGGACTAGCGGGAGTAATGAGCAGTTCTTC. Together with reference TRBV5-1 and TRBJ2-1, the CDR3 gives the full variable domain: KAGVTQTPRYLIKTRGQQVTLSCSPISGHRSVSWYQQTPGQGLQFLFEYFSETQRNKGNFPGRFSGRQFSNSRSEMNVSTLELGDSALYLCASSSRTSGSNEQFFGPGTRLTVL.

This clonotype was seen many times. CDR3 residues: CASRRLRGRPDTQYF. CDR3 DNA: TGTGCCAGCAGGCGACTCAGGGGGCGGCCGGATACGCAGTATTTT. The rearrangement uses TRBV12-3 or TRBV12-4 and TRBJ2-3, with 8 positions matching TRBD1. This CDR3 comprises 15 residues. V dropped 6 bases and J dropped 6; count of bases not matched to a gene: 11.

The sample holds many counts of this clonotype. The CDR3 here is CASSFLNPDSYEQYF. CDR3 nucleotide sequence: TGTGCCAGCAGCTTTTTGAACCCGGACTCCTACGAGCAGTACTTC. The V and J genes are TRBV5-6 and TRBJ2-7; no clear D. The CDR3 covers 15 residues. Trimming shortened V by 2 bases and J by 0 bases, and 12 bases separated the two germline ends. The germline V gene encodes CDR1 SGHDT and CDR2 YYEEEE.

The sample holds many counts of this clonotype. This rearrangement joins TRBV20-1 to TRBJ1-2, with D maybe TRBD1 (5 bases). The CDR3 consists of 12 residues. Germline values: CDR1 DFQATT, CDR2 SNEGSKA (reference sequence). The V end lost 5 bases, the J end lost 3 bases, and 10 bases lay between the germline ends. CDR3: CSALKGDYGYTF. As DNA, the CDR3 is TGCAGTGCTCTGAAAGGGGACTATGGCTACACCTTC.

This clonotype was detected only a few times. The CDR3 reads CSVEGRRQRNTEAFF. As DNA, the CDR3 is TGCAGCGTTGAAGGGAGGAGACAGAGGAACACTGAAGCTTTCTTT. The chain joins TRBV29-1 to TRBJ1-1; D possibly corresponds to TRBD1 (5 bases). The germline V and J ends were trimmed by 1 base and 1 base, with 13 bases remaining between them. Germline V gene lookup returns CDR1 SQVTM and CDR2 ANQGSEA. The CDR3 spans 15 residues.

The V gene is TRBV20-1, the J gene TRBJ2-7; weak D call: TRBD2 (6 bases). This CDR3 spans 12 amino acids. CDR1 is DFQATT and CDR2 is SNEGSKA in the germline V gene (reference sequence). V gave up 4 bases and J gave up 2 bases, with 9 bases separating them. CDR3 in DNA: TGCAGTGCTAAAGGGACTCCCTACGAGCAGTACTTC. As protein: CSAKGTPYEQYF.

This clonotype was found many times. The J gene is TRBJ2-3, the V gene TRBV20-1; maybe TRBD2 (6 bases). This CDR3 is 15 amino acids long. V shed 4 bases and J shed 2 bases, with 16 bases lying between them. Germline V gene lookup returns CDR1 DFQATT and CDR2 SNEGSKA (reference sequence). This chain's CDR3 is CSATTRRGNTDTQYF. DNA for the CDR3: TGCAGTGCTACGACTAGGAGAGGGAACACAGATACGCAGTATTTT.

The V call is TRBV6-6, the J call TRBJ2-1; 9 bases agree with TRBD1. There are 17 residues in the CDR3. Germline lookup yields CDR1 MNHNY and CDR2 SVGAGI (reference sequence). Unmatched junction bases numbered 13, after V lost 6 bases and J lost 4 bases. DNA of the CDR3: TGTGCCAGCAGCCGGACAGGGGCCGAGGCGAAATACAATGAGCAGTTCTTC. Translating gives CASSRTGAEAKYNEQFF.

V gene TRBV5-1 combines with J gene TRBJ2-1; 8 bases agree with TRBD2. The CDR3 totals 15 residues. The ends lost 7 bases at V and 2 bases at J; junction bases unmatched: 8. The germline V gene has CDR1 SGHRS and CDR2 YFSETQ. In nucleotides, the CDR3 is TGCGCCAGCCGACAAGGACTAGCAGCCTACAATGAGCAGTTCTTC. As protein: CASRQGLAAYNEQFF.

This clonotype showed up many times. The V call is TRBV29-1, the J call TRBJ2-1, with D possibly matching TRBD1 (6 bases). Germline CDR1 and CDR2: SQVTM and ANQGSEA. This CDR3 is 14 amino acids long. V was shortened by 7 bases and J by 3 bases, with 16 bases between the two germline ends. In DNA form, the CDR3 reads TGCAGCGGCGGCTCGGGACACGACTACAATGAGCAGTTCTTC. It encodes CSGGSGHDYNEQFF.

Ten or more counts support this clonotype. The V and J genes are TRBV29-1 and TRBJ2-7; possibly TRBD1 for D (6 bases). This CDR3 contains 19 residues. Germline V gene data show CDR1 as SQVTM and CDR2 as ANQGSEA. V lost 2 bases and J 4 bases, leaving 30 bases between the germline ends. CDR3 nucleotide sequence: TGCAGCGTTGAAACAATTAGGGGGTACACCTCTTCGGTGTCTTACGAGCAGTACTTC. Its translation: CSVETIRGYTSSVSYEQYF.

J is TRBJ1-3 and V is TRBV28; unclear D gene. V was clipped by 6 bases and J by 0 bases, with 15 bases between them. Germline CDR1 is MDHEN and CDR2 is SYDVKM. The CDR3 is made up of 16 amino acids. The CDR3 reads CASSSARGDSGNTIYF. The CDR3 DNA reads TGTGCCAGCAGCTCCGCCCGGGGAGACTCTGGAAACACCATATATTTT.

This clonotype showed up many times. V and J are TRBV20-1 and TRBJ1-6, with 7 bases aligning to TRBD1. The V gene's germline CDR1 is DFQATT and CDR2 SNEGSKA (reference sequence). The V and J ends lost 1 base and 10 bases, in that order; junction bases with no gene match: 4. The CDR3 is 13 amino acids. CDR3 coding DNA: TGCAGTGCTAGAGGTGACAGGGACTCACCCCTCCACTTT. It codes for CSARGDRDSPLHF.